This T cell receptor (beta chain) originates from a study of identifying expanded T cells in peripheral blood. As to this clone: The antigen is not known.

Study-wide points: Variance in clone template counts between roughly two-week samples significantly increased with total template count across all healthy donors. About 1.2 clones differed between technical replicates, versus approximately 17 and 20 over time.

Generated by immunoSEQ multiplex PCR, the TCRdb table keeps only in-frame clones and is missing some. The repertoire holds approximately 100,000 clones, 88% seen once, with 3% to 5% in the top ten. The receptor was isolated from a person aged 18 to 75 in good health. Sequenced sample: blood.

The CDR3 region is CASSATGVSYEQYF. Here the CDR3 DNA reads TGTGCCAGCAGTGCCACAGGGGTAAGCTACGAGCAGTACTTC. The chain links TRBV9 to TRBJ2-7, with TRBD1 matching over 7 bases. Germline V gene data show CDR1 as SGDLS and CDR2 as YYNGEE. V lost 5 bases and J lost 3; bases outside the gene matches: 8. CDR3 size: 14 residues.